The next 27 T cell receptor beta chains were all read from a single sample in a study of memory CD4+ T cells and cytomegalovirus serostatus. The protocol was immunoSEQ multiplex PCR, while the TCRdb copy is restricted to in-frame clones and leaves out a portion. The sample carries about 50,000 clones, more than 75% recorded once. Single viable CD3+CD4+CD8-CD45RO+ cells were sorted as the memory CD4+ T cells. The sample was memory CD4+ T cells from blood. Receptor source: an adult in good health and CMV-seronegative.

The V gene is TRBV28, the J gene TRBJ2-7; 9 positions agree with TRBD1. The CDR3 is 12 residues long. With V trimmed by 6 bases and J by 6 bases, 3 bases remained unmatched. The germline gives CDR1 MDHEN, CDR2 SYDVKM. CDR3 nucleotides: TGTGCCAGCAGACAGGGGGCGGGCGAGCAGTACTTC. Translating gives CASRQGAGEQYF.

Of note for this clone: This specimen includes other DNA sequences encoding the same CDR3. This chain links TRBV7-3 with TRBJ1-2; D remains ambiguous. V was cut by 3 bases and J by 8 bases, with 16 bases left in between. The germline CDR1 and CDR2 sequences are SGHTA and FQGTGA. This CDR3 is 14 amino acids long. CDR3 DNA: TGTGCCAGCAGCTTGACCCCGGGCCTAGAGGGCTACACCTTC. Encoded protein: CASSLTPGLEGYTF.

This clone has just a few counts. V gene TRBV30 combines with J gene TRBJ1-5, with D tentatively TRBD1 (5 bases). Trimming left V 1 base short and J 4 bases short, with 8 bases between. Germline CDR1 and CDR2: GTSNPN and SVGIG (reference sequence). This CDR3 is built from 13 residues. CDR3 sequence reads: CAWSGGRNQPQHF. The CDR3 nucleotides are TGTGCCTGGAGTGGGGGACGGAATCAGCCCCAGCATTTT.

The chain is built from TRBV2 and TRBJ2-5; 10 bases fit TRBD2. Germline V gene sequence: CDR1 SNHLY, CDR2 FYNNEI. J gave up 2 bases and V 9 bases, and 3 bases lay outside the gene matches. The CDR3 spans 13 residues. The CDR3 protein is CASSGGIQETQYF. In DNA form, the CDR3 reads TGTGCCAGTAGCGGGGGGATTCAAGAGACCCAGTACTTC. The full variable domain, in which reference TRBV2 and TRBJ2-5 provide the parts outside the CDR3, is EPEVTQTPSHQVTQMGQEVILRCVPISNHLYFYWYRQILGQKVEFLVSFYNNEISEKSEIFDDQFSVERPDGSNFTLKIRSTKLEDSAMYFCASSGGIQETQYFGPGTRLLVL.

CDR3 sequence (DNA): TGTGCCTGGAGTAGGAGGACAGACATTCAGTACTTC. Translating gives CAWSRRTDIQYF. V usage is TRBV30 and J usage is TRBJ2-4; perhaps TRBD1 as D (6 bases). Germline V CDR1 and CDR2: GTSNPN, SVGIG (reference sequence). Trimming left V 2 bases short and J 8 bases short, with 10 bases between. CDR3 size: 12 residues.

The chain is built from TRBV9 and TRBJ1-4; D is possibly TRBD1 (5 bases). The V and J ends lost 0 bases and 5 bases respectively, with 8 bases between them. The CDR3 is 14 residues long. The germline gives CDR1 SGDLS, CDR2 YYNGEE. The CDR3 nucleotides read TGTGCCAGCAGCGTAGGGGGGGGAAATGAAAAACTGTTTTTT. Translated, it gives CASSVGGGNEKLFF.

This rearrangement joins TRBV6-5 to TRBJ1-1; D unclear. The CDR3 has 13 residues. Trimming removed 2 bases from V and 8 bases from J, with 12 bases in between. CDR1 and CDR2 (germline): MNHEY, SVGAGI. The CDR3 loop is CASSYNNYKEAFF. The DNA of the CDR3 is TGTGCCAGCAGTTACAACAATTACAAAGAAGCTTTCTTT.

This rearrangement joins TRBV7-2 to TRBJ1-4, with 9 positions matching TRBD1. With 5 bases clipped from V and 6 bases from J, the junction kept 10 bases outside the gene matches. This CDR3 is 16 amino acids long. Per germline, CDR1 SGHTA and CDR2 FQGNSA. The CDR3 here is CASSITPTGGDEKLFF. In nucleotides, the CDR3 is TGTGCCAGCAGCATCACTCCGACAGGGGGGGATGAAAAACTGTTTTTT.

The chain uses TRBV6-5 and TRBJ1-5, with TRBD1 matching over 8 bases. Germline lookup yields CDR1 MNHEY and CDR2 SVGAGI. The CDR3 is made up of 15 amino acids. Trimming at V came to 1 base and at J to 3 bases, leaving 2 bases not matched to a gene. This CDR3 reads CASSYLGQDNQPQHF. Written as DNA, the CDR3 is TGTGCCAGCAGTTACTTGGGACAGGACAATCAGCCCCAGCATTTT.

The chain couples TRBV28 to TRBJ1-2, with D tentatively TRBD1 (5 bases). The CDR3 has 13 residues. Trimming took 11 bases from V and 6 from J, leaving 19 bases between them. Germline assignment: CDR1 MDHEN and CDR2 SYDVKM. CDR3 amino acids: CAGGGETKNGYTF. In DNA, the CDR3 is TGTGCCGGGGGGGGAGAAACGAAAAATGGCTACACCTTC.

The chain recombines TRBV4-1 with TRBJ2-2, with D unresolved. The CDR3 totals 12 residues. The ends were cut back, 3 bases at V and 6 bases at J, with 5 bases in the middle. The germline V gene has CDR1 MGHRA and CDR2 YSYEKL. The CDR3 reads CASSHPAGELFF. The CDR3 coding sequence is TGCGCCAGCAGCCACCCCGCCGGGGAGCTGTTTTTT.

V gene TRBV19 combines with J gene TRBJ2-2, with D perhaps TRBD2 (6 bases). The CDR3 runs 17 residues. Germline V gene sequence: CDR1 LNHDA, CDR2 SQIVND (reference sequence). V was clipped by 5 bases and J by 3 bases, with 19 bases between them. The CDR3 region has the DNA TGTGCCAGTAGTGTCCCGGACGGACTAAAGGACACCGGGGAGCTGTTTTTT. It translates to CASSVPDGLKDTGELFF.

The chain is built from TRBV30 and TRBJ2-4; D is possibly TRBD2 (6 bases). The CDR3 is 13 residues long. From germline, CDR1 is GTSNPN and CDR2 SVGIG (reference sequence). V lost 8 bases, J lost 3 bases, and 14 bases lay in between. The CDR3 protein is CAGGAGYKNIQYF. CDR3 DNA sequence: TGTGCCGGAGGGGCAGGGTACAAAAACATTCAGTACTTC.

The rearrangement links TRBV4-3 to TRBJ1-1; D may be TRBD1 (5 bases). Germline CDR1 reads LGHNA; CDR2 reads YSLEER. With 2 bases removed from V and 5 bases from J, the gap between germline ends came to 21 bases. The CDR3 has 17 amino acids. The CDR3 protein is CASSQSLGGGLRTEAFF. The CDR3 DNA follows: TGCGCCAGCAGCCAAAGTCTGGGGGGGGGATTGAGGACTGAAGCTTTCTTT.

This rearrangement joins TRBV5-1 to TRBJ2-7; TRBD1 or TRBD2 may be the D gene (5 bases each). The CDR3 has 15 amino acids. V was trimmed by 0 bases and J by 1 base, leaving 11 bases between them. Germline V gene data show CDR1 as SGHRS and CDR2 as YFSETQ. CDR3 nucleotide sequence: TGCGCCAGCAGCTTGGTGTGGGACCGGTCCTACGAGCAGTACTTC. Its translation: CASSLVWDRSYEQYF.

This clone was observed a single time. The V gene is TRBV10-3, the J gene TRBJ1-5; TRBD1 matches 7 bases. Trimming at V came to 6 bases and at J to 4 bases, leaving 6 bases not matched to a gene. The CDR3 sequence is 14 residues long. Germline lookup yields CDR1 ENHRY and CDR2 SYGVKD. This CDR3 is CAIRSGTENQPQHF. The DNA for the CDR3 is TGTGCCATCAGATCCGGGACAGAGAATCAGCCCCAGCATTTT.

The rearrangement uses TRBV4-2 and TRBJ1-1, with D unclear. Looked up from germline, CDR1 is LGHNA and CDR2 is YNFKEQ. This CDR3 spans 12 amino acids. Trimming shortened V by 5 bases and J by 5 bases, and 9 bases separated the two germline ends. The CDR3 protein is CASSLGRTEAFF. In DNA, the CDR3 is TGTGCCAGCAGCTTGGGGAGGACTGAAGCTTTCTTT.

V is TRBV11-2 and J is TRBJ1-2; no definite D call. This CDR3 has 14 residues. The germline V gene encodes CDR1 SGHAT and CDR2 FQNNGV. Trimming left V 6 bases short and J 4 bases short, with 15 bases between. The chain's CDR3 is CASSSQQASYGYTF. The CDR3, as DNA: TGTGCCAGCAGTTCACAGCAGGCGTCCTATGGCTACACCTTC.

The J gene is TRBJ2-5, the V gene TRBV10-3; either TRBD1 or TRBD2 may fit D (6 bases each). Between the trimmed V and J ends, which lost 3 bases and 5 bases, there was a span of 25 bases. Germline CDR1 reads ENHRY; CDR2 reads SYGVKD. CDR3 length: 18 amino acids. The CDR3 region has the DNA TGTGCCATCAGTGACGGGGGCGGGGCCGGGGGCCCCAGGGAGACCCAGTACTTC. Protein sequence: CAISDGGGAGGPRETQYF.

This clone turned up a few times. The genes are TRBV6-1 and TRBJ1-5; D remains ambiguous. Germline CDR1 MNHNS, CDR2 SASEGT. The CDR3 length is 15 residues. Trimming cost V 6 bases and J 9 bases, with 21 bases left between them. CDR3 DNA sequence: TGTGCCAGCAGCCGGCAGTTCGGGCCCTTCGTGCCCCAGCATTTT. Amino acid sequence: CASSRQFGPFVPQHF.

The CDR3 DNA reads as TGTGCCAGCAGCTCTCTCCCGGATACGCAGTATTTT. Protein sequence: CASSSLPDTQYF. The rearrangement links TRBV7-2 to TRBJ2-3; D is uncertain. V gave up 4 bases and J gave up 6 bases, with 8 bases separating them. The CDR3 spans 12 residues. Germline-derived CDR1 and CDR2 are SGHTA and FQGNSA.

The V call is TRBV5-4, the J call TRBJ2-2, with 11 bases matching TRBD2. The CDR3 runs 13 residues. The germline V gene encodes CDR1 SGHNT and CDR2 YYREEE (reference sequence). With V trimmed by 8 bases and J by 8 bases, 5 bases remained unmatched. CDR3 nucleotides: TGTGCCAGTAGCGGGGGGGCCTGGGGGGAGCTGTTTTTT. Translated, it gives CASSGGAWGELFF.

This chain connects TRBV6-1 to TRBJ1-2; D uncertain. Germline values: CDR1 MNHNS, CDR2 SASEGT. The CDR3 runs to 13 residues. Between the trimmed V and J ends, which lost 2 bases and 5 bases, there was a span of 9 bases. CDR3 sequence reads: CASSEKGSYGYTF. The CDR3 DNA reads as TGTGCCAGCAGTGAAAAGGGTTCTTATGGCTACACCTTC.

The chain uses TRBV11-2 and TRBJ2-5; a weak D match, TRBD2 (6 bases). In germline, CDR1 is SGHAT, CDR2 FQNNGV. The V end was cut by 5 bases, the J end by 4 bases, with 17 bases between. This CDR3 contains 15 residues. CDR3 amino acids: CASSLRWGDGETQYF. The CDR3 DNA is TGTGCCAGCAGCCTACGTTGGGGGGATGGAGAGACCCAGTACTTC.

The chain's CDR3 is CASSQDPGLRNSPLHF. The DNA for the CDR3 is TGCGCCAGCAGCCAAGACCCTGGACTAAGGAATTCACCCCTCCACTTT. The chain carries TRBV4-3 and TRBJ1-6; D not resolved. CDR1 and CDR2 from the germline V gene are LGHNA and YSLEER. V dropped 0 bases and J dropped 7 bases, with 13 bases sitting between them. CDR3 length: 16 residues.

This chain connects TRBV30 to TRBJ1-2; D is undetermined. Trimming left V 4 bases short and J 3 bases short, with 15 bases between. Per the germline V gene, CDR1 is GTSNPN and CDR2 is SVGIG (reference sequence). The CDR3 length is 14 residues. The CDR3 DNA follows: TGTGCCTGGATACGGCGGGGTGGGGACTATGGCTACACCTTC. Its protein is CAWIRRGGDYGYTF. The full variable domain, in which reference TRBV30 and TRBJ1-2 provide the parts outside the CDR3, is SQTIHQWPATLVQPVGSPLSLECTVEGTSNPNLYWYRQAAGRGLQLLFYSVGIGQISSEVPQNLSASRPQDRQFILSSKKLLLSDSGFYLCAWIRRGGDYGYTFGSGTRLTVV.

V and J are TRBV11-2 and TRBJ2-5, with a weak D call TRBD2 (5 bases). The length of the CDR3 is 12 residues. The germline V gene encodes CDR1 SGHAT and CDR2 FQNNGV. Trimming took off 0 bases at V and 8 bases at J, with 7 bases between the two ends. CDR3 loop: CASSLDAGTQYF. The CDR3 DNA follows: TGTGCCAGCAGCTTAGATGCGGGTACCCAGTACTTC.